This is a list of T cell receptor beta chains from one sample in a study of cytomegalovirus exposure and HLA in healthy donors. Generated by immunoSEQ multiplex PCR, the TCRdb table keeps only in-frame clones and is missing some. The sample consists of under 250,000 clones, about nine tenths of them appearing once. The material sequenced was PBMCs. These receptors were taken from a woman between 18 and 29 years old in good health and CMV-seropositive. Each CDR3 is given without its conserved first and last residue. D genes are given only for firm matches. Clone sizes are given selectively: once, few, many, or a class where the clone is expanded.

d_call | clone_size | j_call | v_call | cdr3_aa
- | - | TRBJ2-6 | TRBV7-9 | ASSPGSGANVLT
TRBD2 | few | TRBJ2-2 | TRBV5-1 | ASRLAAYTGELF
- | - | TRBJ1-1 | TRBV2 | ASLLEGNTEAF
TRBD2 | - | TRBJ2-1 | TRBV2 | ASSGTSGRAGNEQF
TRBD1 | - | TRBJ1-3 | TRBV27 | ASSRQGYGNTIY
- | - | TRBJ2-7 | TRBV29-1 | SVAAGSPYEQY
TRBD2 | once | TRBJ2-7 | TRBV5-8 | ASSTLAGGDYEQY
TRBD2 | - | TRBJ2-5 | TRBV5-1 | ASSFPRAGSGSGETQY
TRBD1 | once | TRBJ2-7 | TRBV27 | ASSLTGWHEQY
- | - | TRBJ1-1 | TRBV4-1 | ASSFTGRGTEAF
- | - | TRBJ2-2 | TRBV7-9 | ASSFYSGGELF
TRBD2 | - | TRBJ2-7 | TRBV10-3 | AISVPGGGSWNEQY
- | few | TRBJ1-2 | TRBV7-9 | ASGNDVGGYGYT
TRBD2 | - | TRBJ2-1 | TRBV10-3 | AISAPGGNSYNEQF
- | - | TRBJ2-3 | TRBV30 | AWSVATSRRDTQY
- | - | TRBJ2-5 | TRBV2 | ASSRRSLETQY
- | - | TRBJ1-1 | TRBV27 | ASSLTAGVNTEAF
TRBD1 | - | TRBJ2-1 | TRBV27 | ASKEGDRGYNEQF
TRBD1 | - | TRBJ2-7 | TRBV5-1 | ASSSTGGSYEQY
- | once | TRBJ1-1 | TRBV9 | ASSVRSGYTEAF
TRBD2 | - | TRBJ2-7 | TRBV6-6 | ASRQREFNEQY
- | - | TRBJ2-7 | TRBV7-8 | ASSPPPGEQY
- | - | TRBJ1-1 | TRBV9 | ASSLGGSTEAF
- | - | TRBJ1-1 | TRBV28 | ASSLPPLGGNTEAF
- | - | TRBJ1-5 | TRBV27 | ASSTMGRGNQPQH
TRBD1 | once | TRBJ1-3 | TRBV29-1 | SVVQGRSGNTIY
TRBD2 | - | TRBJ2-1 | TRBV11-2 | ASSSGTSGINEQF
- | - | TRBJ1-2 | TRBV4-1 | ASSQDFGGRVENGYT
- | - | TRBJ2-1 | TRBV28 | ASSLIEGVGVAYNEQF
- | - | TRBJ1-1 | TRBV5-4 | ASSLAGQRNTEAF
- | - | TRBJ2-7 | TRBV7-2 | ASSLVGSGESYEQY
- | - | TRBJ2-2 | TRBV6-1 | ASSATGTTNTGELF